Each of the 20 T cell receptor beta chains below was sequenced from the same sample in a study of regulatory and conventional T cells in RAG deficiency. Regulatory T cells were sorted from blood as CD4+ CD25-high CD127-low cells. Sequenced by immunoSEQ multiplex PCR; TCRdb stores in-frame clones only, minus some. The data show 9,000 to 9,500 clones, roughly 90% seen once. The sample was also reused in another study, on regulatory T cells. Per that study: Primers: 52 TRBV forward and 13 TRBJ reverse.

Specimen: Tregs sorted from blood. These receptors were collected from a human donor in good health.

This chain connects TRBV5-6 to TRBJ2-7; D gene unclear. The CDR3 extends over 11 amino acids. V lost 2 bases and J 5 bases, leaving 5 bases between the germline ends. Per germline, CDR1 SGHDT and CDR2 YYEEEE. CDR3 region: CASSFSNEQYF. In DNA form, the CDR3 reads TGTGCCAGCAGCTTTTCCAACGAGCAGTACTTC.

The genes are TRBV1 and TRBJ2-1. TRBV1 is deemed a pseudogene. This CDR3 contains 17 residues. As DNA, the CDR3 is TGCACCAGCAGCCACCAAGGTAAGTACGTCCCCTACAATGAGCAGTTCTTC. It codes for CTSSHQGKYVPYNEQFF.

V usage is TRBV27 and J usage is TRBJ2-4; D possibly uses TRBD1 or TRBD2 (5 bases each). This CDR3 is 12 amino acids long. V lost 10 bases and J 7 bases, leaving 14 bases between the germline ends. Germline CDR1 reads MNHEY; CDR2 reads SMNVEV (reference sequence). The CDR3 loop is CATREGENIQYF. The CDR3 nucleotides read TGTGCCACCCGGGAAGGGGAGAACATTCAGTACTTC.

The chain employs TRBV7-9 and TRBJ2-7; tentative D call: TRBD1 (5 bases). The CDR3 has 19 residues. V lost 5 bases and J lost 0, with 26 bases in between. Germline CDR1 is SEHNR and CDR2 is FQNEAQ (reference sequence). The CDR3 loop reads CASSRQSNIRDRGSYEQYF. The CDR3 DNA follows: TGTGCCAGCAGCCGTCAAAGCAACATCAGGGATAGGGGCTCCTACGAGCAGTACTTC.

The chain carries TRBV4-1 and TRBJ1-2; weak D call: TRBD1 (5 bases). The germline V gene encodes CDR1 MGHRA and CDR2 YSYEKL. Trimming cost V 0 bases and J 4 bases, with 9 bases left between them. The CDR3 totals 14 residues. CDR3 loop: CASSQDGRAYGYTF. The CDR3 bases are TGCGCCAGCAGCCAAGATGGCAGGGCCTATGGCTACACCTTC.

This sequence joins TRBV30 and TRBJ1-4, with 9 bases lining up with TRBD1. With 1 base clipped from V and 8 bases from J, the junction kept 5 bases outside the gene matches. The CDR3 loop spans 14 amino acids. The germline V gene has CDR1 GTSNPN and CDR2 SVGIG (reference sequence). The CDR3 spells CAWSGQGGGEKLFF. CDR3 sequence (DNA): TGTGCCTGGAGTGGACAGGGGGGGGGCGAAAAACTGTTTTTT.

The chain links TRBV10-2 to TRBJ1-5; D possibly corresponds to TRBD1 (6 bases). V lost 4 bases and J 5 bases, leaving 9 bases between the germline ends. This CDR3 region has 13 residues. CDR1 is WSHSY, CDR2 SAAADI, per germline. This chain's CDR3 is CASSGTAHQPQHF. In DNA, the CDR3 is TGCGCCAGCAGTGGGACAGCACATCAGCCCCAGCATTTT.

The chain recombines TRBV2 with TRBJ1-2; D ambiguous. In germline, CDR1 is SNHLY, CDR2 FYNNEI. CDR3 length: 12 amino acids. Trimming removed 9 bases at V and 2 bases at J, with 10 bases between. The CDR3 spells CASLTENYGYTF. CDR3 bases: TGTGCCAGTTTAACGGAGAACTATGGCTACACCTTC.

The chain recombines TRBV9 with TRBJ2-1, with 10 bases that match TRBD2. Trimming removed 3 bases from V and 0 bases from J; junction bases left unmatched: 0. The length of the CDR3 is 15 residues. The V gene's germline CDR1 is SGDLS and CDR2 YYNGEE. The CDR3 bases are TGTGCCAGCAGCGCTAGCGGGAGCTCCTACAATGAGCAGTTCTTC. Amino acids: CASSASGSSYNEQFF.

V and J are TRBV28 and TRBJ1-6; 8 bases fit TRBD1. Germline CDR1 reads MDHEN; CDR2 reads SYDVKM. This CDR3 has 14 amino acids. J gave up 10 bases and V 6 bases, and 8 bases lay outside the gene matches. CDR3 in DNA: TGTGCCAGCAGCCCCGGACAGGGTGGATCACCCCTCCACTTT. This gives the protein CASSPGQGGSPLHF.

This chain joins TRBV7-6 and TRBJ1-3; D is unresolved. The germline gives CDR1 SGHVS, CDR2 FNYEAQ. V shed 5 bases and J shed 0 bases, with 20 bases lying between them. The CDR3 has 18 residues. The chain's CDR3 is CASSPTRAKFNSGNTIYF. The CDR3 DNA reads as TGTGCCAGCAGCCCCACTCGGGCTAAGTTCAACTCTGGAAACACCATATATTTT.

This chain connects TRBV19 to TRBJ1-2; 8 bases match TRBD1. Looked up from germline, CDR1 is LNHDA and CDR2 is SQIVND (reference sequence). The length of the CDR3 is 12 residues. V was pared by 9 bases and J by 6 bases, with 6 bases of the junction left unmatched. For the CDR3, the DNA is TGTGCCAGCCTAGGACAGGGAAATGGCTACACCTTC. Translating gives CASLGQGNGYTF.

V gene TRBV9 combines with J gene TRBJ2-1, with TRBD2 as a possible D gene (5 bases). V was clipped by 0 bases and J by 1 base, with 8 bases between them. Germline V gene data show CDR1 as SGDLS and CDR2 as YYNGEE. The CDR3 is made up of 15 amino acids. CDR3 region: CASSVAGESYNEQFF. CDR3 coding DNA: TGTGCCAGCAGCGTAGCCGGGGAGTCCTACAATGAGCAGTTCTTC.

This sequence joins TRBV14 and TRBJ2-1, with 10 bases lining up with TRBD1. The CDR3 is 16 amino acids. Per germline, CDR1 SGHDN and CDR2 FVKESK. Unmatched junction bases numbered 9, after V lost 2 bases and J lost 8 bases. The CDR3 reads CASSQPGQGIFDEQFF. The CDR3 DNA reads TGTGCCAGCAGCCAACCGGGACAGGGGATTTTTGATGAGCAGTTCTTC.

The chain carries TRBV10-1 and TRBJ2-2; the D is unclear. The V gene's germline CDR1 is WNHNN and CDR2 SYGVQD (reference sequence). V shed 6 bases and J shed 4 bases, with 9 bases lying between them. This CDR3 is built from 13 residues. The CDR3 sequence: CASRASFTGELFF. The CDR3 bases are TGCGCCAGCAGGGCTAGTTTCACCGGGGAGCTGTTTTTT.

The J gene is TRBJ2-7, the V gene TRBV6-9; 8 bases are a match to TRBD1. Germline lookup yields CDR1 MNHGY and CDR2 SVAAGI. The CDR3 length is 13 residues. The ends lost 3 bases at V and 6 bases at J; junction bases unmatched: 4. In DNA form, the CDR3 reads TGTGCCAGCAGTTACGGACAGGGTCTCGAGCAGTACTTC. Encoded protein: CASSYGQGLEQYF.

The CDR3 protein is CASRRSSSYEQYF. The CDR3 nucleotides are TGTGCCAGTAGAAGGTCGAGCTCCTACGAGCAGTACTTC. The rearrangement uses TRBV19 and TRBJ2-7; D is unclear. Trimming took 6 bases from V and 0 from J, leaving 9 bases between them. The V gene's germline CDR1 is LNHDA and CDR2 SQIVND (reference sequence). The CDR3 loop spans 13 amino acids.

The chain carries TRBV7-9 and TRBJ2-3, with 7 bases identical to TRBD1. V was clipped by 1 base and J by 5 bases; unmatched bases: 3. This CDR3 is 14 amino acids long. The germline V gene encodes CDR1 SEHNR and CDR2 FQNEAQ (reference sequence). CDR3 protein: CASSLGAGGDTQYF. DNA of the CDR3: TGTGCCAGCAGCTTAGGGGCAGGGGGAGATACGCAGTATTTT.

This clone was recorded only once. The chain recombines TRBV10-3 with TRBJ2-5; D uncertain. Germline-derived CDR1 and CDR2 are ENHRY and SYGVKD. Trimming stripped 8 bases from V and 3 bases from J, with 13 bases between. The CDR3 is made up of 13 amino acids. In nucleotides, the CDR3 is TGTGCCATCTCAGACCGGGCGGAAGAGACCCAGTACTTC. It yields the protein CAISDRAEETQYF.

The V call is TRBV13, the J call TRBJ2-7; no clear D gene. Trimming stripped 2 bases from V and 0 bases from J, with 17 bases between. CDR1 is PRHDT and CDR2 is FYEKMQ in the germline V gene (reference sequence). This CDR3 is 17 amino acids long. CDR3 region: CASSLSPPAGSSYEQYF. CDR3 nucleotide sequence: TGTGCCAGCAGCTTATCGCCTCCCGCTGGCAGCTCCTACGAGCAGTACTTC.